This note documents a single T cell receptor (beta chain) sequence. The antigen is not known. Per germline, CDR1 SQVTM and CDR2 ANQGSEA. V shed 1 base and J shed 4 bases, with 9 bases lying between them. There are 13 residues in the CDR3. Libraries of TCR beta came from quantitative 5'-RACE with molecular barcodes. TCRdb used MiXCR to reprocess the 5' RACE reads, holding one entry per CDR3 protein. The data show some 150,000 distinct CDR3 sequences, more than 9.5% seen once. These data come from a study of CD8 T cells in ankylosing spondylitis. Broader study findings: The disease-linked clones had a CD8+ phenotype and low blood frequencies. The clones that were linked to disease were reported to be significantly enriched in matched synovial fluid samples from ankylosing spondylitis patients. Ankylosing spondylitis blood seemed to carry a telltale TCR beta motif made of under 10 highly homologous variants.

The clonotype originates from a female donor with ankylosing spondylitis or in good health (not recorded which). The genes are TRBV29-1 and TRBJ2-3; D is unresolved. The sample comprised blood, either unsorted or a sorted T cell fraction (not recorded which). The CDR3 region has the DNA TGCAGCGTTGAAGTCCTCCTCTCAGATACGCAGTATTTT. Translating gives CSVEVLLSDTQYF.